These T cell receptor beta chains were read from a single sample in a study of breast tumors, draining lymph nodes, adjacent tissues. MiXCR, run by TCRdb on the multiplex PCR reads, gives a single entry per CDR3 protein. The table includes 12,000 or so distinct CDR3 sequences, 53% detected once. Material: breast tumor tissue. The source of these receptors is a female donor with breast cancer. Some clones in this sample may be carry-over from other donors' samples. CDR3s include the opening cysteine and the closing phenylalanine or tryptophan. The order of the fields is V gene, CDR3 length, J gene, clone size, D gene, CDR3 DNA, CDR3 protein. A D gene is named only where the DNA matches it firmly. Size is stated for part of the rows, as once, few or many counts, or as a class when the clone is expanded.

v_gene: TRBV2; len: 15; j_gene: TRBJ2-7; abundance: many; d_gene: TRBD2; CDR3nt: TGTGCCAGCAGTGAAGCCTGGACTAGCGGGGCCGAGCAGTACTTC; CDR3aa: CASSEAWTSGAEQYF
v_gene: TRBV6-1; len: 16; j_gene: TRBJ2-5; abundance: NA; d_gene: NA; CDR3nt: TGTGCCAGCAGTGATGTGTGGGGTGGGACCCAGGAGACCCAGTACTTC; CDR3aa: CASSDVWGGTQETQYF
v_gene: TRBV6-1; len: 15; j_gene: TRBJ1-5; abundance: few; d_gene: NA; CDR3nt: TGTGCCAGCAGAGGCCTGGGGGACCACAACCAGCCCCGGCATTTT; CDR3aa: CASRGLGDHNQPRHF
v_gene: TRBV19; len: 14; j_gene: TRBJ1-5; abundance: NA; d_gene: TRBD1; CDR3nt: TGTGCCAGTAGAGAGACAGGGGGTTATCAGCCCCAGCATTTT; CDR3aa: CASRETGGYQPQHF
v_gene: TRBV5-1; len: 18; j_gene: TRBJ2-3; abundance: hyperexpanded; d_gene: NA; CDR3nt: TGCGCCAGCAGCTTGACGGGGGTCCTCCACCCTAGCACAGATACGCAGTATTTT; CDR3aa: CASSLTGVLHPSTDTQYF
v_gene: TRBV6-1; len: 12; j_gene: TRBJ1-4; abundance: NA; d_gene: NA; CDR3nt: TGTGCCACCGGGGGAGACGGCGAAAAACTGTTTTTT; CDR3aa: CATGGDGEKLFF
v_gene: TRBV20-1; len: 11; j_gene: TRBJ2-7; abundance: NA; d_gene: NA; CDR3nt: TGCAGTGCTACAGGGCACAACGAGCAGTACTTC; CDR3aa: CSATGHNEQYF
v_gene: TRBV9; len: 13; j_gene: TRBJ1-2; abundance: NA; d_gene: NA; CDR3nt: TGTGCCAGCAGGAGTTCAGGGATCAATGGCTACACCTTC; CDR3aa: CASRSSGINGYTF
v_gene: TRBV9; len: 15; j_gene: TRBJ1-6; abundance: NA; d_gene: NA; CDR3nt: TGTGCCAGCACAGTAGCGGGGGGGAGTGGTTCACCCCTCCACTTT; CDR3aa: CASTVAGGSGSPLHF
v_gene: TRBV6-2/TRBV6-3; len: 14; j_gene: TRBJ2-5; abundance: NA; d_gene: NA; CDR3nt: TGTGCCAGCAGTCCCAGCGGGCTCCAAGAGGCCCAGTACTTC; CDR3aa: CASSPSGLQEAQYF
v_gene: TRBV19; len: 13; j_gene: TRBJ2-3; abundance: few; d_gene: NA; CDR3nt: TGTGCCAGTAGTAGGGGGGGCACAGATACGCAGTATTTT; CDR3aa: CASSRGGTDTQYF
v_gene: TRBV7-9; len: 15; j_gene: TRBJ2-5; abundance: medium-sized; d_gene: TRBD2; CDR3nt: TGTGCCAGCAGCTTAGCCGGGGGGGCCTGGGAGACCCAGTACTTC; CDR3aa: CASSLAGGAWETQYF
v_gene: TRBV11-2; len: 16; j_gene: TRBJ1-2; abundance: many; d_gene: TRBD1; CDR3nt: TGTGCCAGCAGCTTAGATTGGACAGGGGATAACTATGGCTACACCTTC; CDR3aa: CASSLDWTGDNYGYTF
v_gene: TRBV15; len: 15; j_gene: TRBJ1-4; abundance: medium-sized; d_gene: NA; CDR3nt: TGTGCCACCAGCAGAGATGGAGGGACTAATGAAAAACTGTTTTTT; CDR3aa: CATSRDGGTNEKLFF
v_gene: TRBV5-5; len: 13; j_gene: TRBJ2-4; abundance: many; d_gene: NA; CDR3nt: TGTGCCAGCAGCTTGATTACTGGGGACATTCAGTACTTC; CDR3aa: CASSLITGDIQYF
v_gene: TRBV4-2; len: 12; j_gene: TRBJ1-2; abundance: NA; d_gene: NA; CDR3nt: TGTGCCAGCAGCGGTGCCGGCGGCGGGTACACCTTC; CDR3aa: CASSGAGGGYTF
v_gene: TRBV5-1; len: 15; j_gene: TRBJ2-7; abundance: few; d_gene: TRBD2; CDR3nt: TGCGCCAGCAGTCCCCGGACTAGCGCGTCCTACGAGCAGTACTTC; CDR3aa: CASSPRTSASYEQYF
v_gene: TRBV20-1; len: 14; j_gene: TRBJ1-2; abundance: medium-sized; d_gene: TRBD1; CDR3nt: TGCAGTGCTAGCGAGACAGGGGGAAACTATGGCTACACCTTC; CDR3aa: CSASETGGNYGYTF
v_gene: TRBV19; len: 16; j_gene: TRBJ1-5; abundance: once; d_gene: NA; CDR3nt: TGTGCCAGTAACTTTATTTCCCTTGGTTCCAATCAGCCCCAGCATTTT; CDR3aa: CASNFISLGSNQPQHF
v_gene: TRBV5-1; len: 15; j_gene: TRBJ2-7; abundance: NA; d_gene: TRBD2; CDR3nt: TGCGCCAGCAGCGTAGCGGGAGGTGGGGGCTACGAGCAGTACTTC; CDR3aa: CASSVAGGGGYEQYF
v_gene: TRBV20-1; len: 15; j_gene: TRBJ2-3; abundance: NA; d_gene: NA; CDR3nt: TGCAGTGCTAGAGATTCCGGGGGGCGCACAGATACGCAGTATTTT; CDR3aa: CSARDSGGRTDTQYF
v_gene: TRBV6-5; len: 14; j_gene: TRBJ2-7; abundance: few; d_gene: TRBD2; CDR3nt: TGTGCCAGCAGTTACCTGGCGGGAGAGCGCGAGCAGTACTTC; CDR3aa: CASSYLAGEREQYF
v_gene: TRBV28; len: 15; j_gene: TRBJ2-7; abundance: few; d_gene: NA; CDR3nt: TGTGCCAGCAGTTTAAGGGGGGCATCCTCCTATGAGCAGTACTTC; CDR3aa: CASSLRGASSYEQYF
v_gene: TRBV20-1; len: 14; j_gene: TRBJ1-4; abundance: few; d_gene: NA; CDR3nt: TGCAGTGCTAGTTGGGAAACGGGAGTTGAAAAACTGTTTTTT; CDR3aa: CSASWETGVEKLFF
v_gene: TRBV20-1; len: 15; j_gene: TRBJ2-7; abundance: many; d_gene: TRBD2; CDR3nt: TGCAGTGCTAGGGGGATGACTAGCGGGAGGGCCGAGCAGTACTTC; CDR3aa: CSARGMTSGRAEQYF